This T cell receptor beta chain was captured in a study of T cells after yellow fever vaccination. Study as a whole: Libraries from low-cell-number fractions were prepared with the SMART-Seq v4 Ultra Low Input RNA kit. Points from the study as a whole: CD4 and CD8 compartments shared a small share of clonotypes, likely from convergent recombination. Primary-vaccination clones mostly resurfaced post-booster (about 96% CD4, approximately 90% CD8). A weaker but faster secondary response was observed, peaking on day 5 versus 15.

TCRdb independently ran MiXCR on the 5' RACE reads; one entry per CDR3 protein. The sample holds just under 600,000 distinct CDR3 sequences, approximately 13% seen once. Germline CDR1 is MNHNS and CDR2 is SASEGT. CDR3 length: 14 residues. Trimming took 1 base from V and 8 from J, leaving 12 bases between them. This clonotype has only a few counts. The antigen is unknown. The gene calls are TRBV6-1 and TRBJ2-1, with D uncertain. The TCR sequence derives from a man aged 25-45 years who received the YFV17D yellow fever vaccine. The sequencing used PBMCs, collected on the day of the yellow fever booster vaccination. CDR3 in amino acids: CASSEGSGIHEQFF. CDR3 nucleotides: TGTGCCAGCAGTGAAGGATCCGGCATCCATGAGCAGTTCTTC.